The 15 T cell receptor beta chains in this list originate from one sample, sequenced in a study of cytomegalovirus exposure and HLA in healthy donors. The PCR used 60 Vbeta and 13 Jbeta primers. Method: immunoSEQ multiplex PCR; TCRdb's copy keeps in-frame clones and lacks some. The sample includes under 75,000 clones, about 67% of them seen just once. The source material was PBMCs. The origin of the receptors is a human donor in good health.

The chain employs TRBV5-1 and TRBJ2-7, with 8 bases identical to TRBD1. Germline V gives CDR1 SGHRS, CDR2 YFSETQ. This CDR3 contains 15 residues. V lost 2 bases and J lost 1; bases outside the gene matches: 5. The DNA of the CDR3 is TGCGCCAGCAGCTTCAACAGGGGGACTTCCTACGAGCAGTACTTC. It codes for CASSFNRGTSYEQYF.

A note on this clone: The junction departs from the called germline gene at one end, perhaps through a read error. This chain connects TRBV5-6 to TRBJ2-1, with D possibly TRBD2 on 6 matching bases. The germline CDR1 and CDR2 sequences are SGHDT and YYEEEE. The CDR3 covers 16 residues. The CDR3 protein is CASSSGGTRIDNEQFF. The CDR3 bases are TGTGCCAGCAGCTCTGGCGGGACCCGAATAGACAACGAGCAGTTCTTC.

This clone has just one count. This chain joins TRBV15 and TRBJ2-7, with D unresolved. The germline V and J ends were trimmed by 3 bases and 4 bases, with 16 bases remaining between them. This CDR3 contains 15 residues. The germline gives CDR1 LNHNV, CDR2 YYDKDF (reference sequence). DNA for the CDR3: TGTGCCACCAGCAGCCAAGAAGCGCCTGAGTACGAGCAGTACTTC. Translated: CATSSQEAPEYEQYF.

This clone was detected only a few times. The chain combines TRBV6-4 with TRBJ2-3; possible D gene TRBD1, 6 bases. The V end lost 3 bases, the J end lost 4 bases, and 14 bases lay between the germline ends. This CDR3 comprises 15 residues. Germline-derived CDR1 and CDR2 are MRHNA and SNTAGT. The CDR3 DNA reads TGTGCCAGCAGTGATTCAGGGGCAGGCGCAGATACGCAGTATTTT. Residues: CASSDSGAGADTQYF.

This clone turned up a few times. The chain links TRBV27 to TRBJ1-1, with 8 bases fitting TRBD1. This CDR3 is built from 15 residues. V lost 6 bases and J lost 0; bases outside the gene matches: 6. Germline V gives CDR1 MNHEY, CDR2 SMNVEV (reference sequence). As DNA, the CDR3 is TGTGCCAGCAGAATTAGGACAGGGTTGAACACTGAAGCTTTCTTT. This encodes CASRIRTGLNTEAFF.

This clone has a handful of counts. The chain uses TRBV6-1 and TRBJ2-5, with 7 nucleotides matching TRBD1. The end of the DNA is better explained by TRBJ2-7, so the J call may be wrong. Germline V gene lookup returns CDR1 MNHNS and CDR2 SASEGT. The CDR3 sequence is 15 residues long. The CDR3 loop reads CASGGDRAPSYEQYF. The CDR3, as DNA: TGTGCCAGCGGGGGAGACAGGGCCCCTTCCTACGAGCAGTACTTC.

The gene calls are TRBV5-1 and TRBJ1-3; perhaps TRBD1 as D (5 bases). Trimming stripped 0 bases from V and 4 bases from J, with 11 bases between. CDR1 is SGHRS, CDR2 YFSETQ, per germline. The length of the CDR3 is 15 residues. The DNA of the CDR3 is TGCGCCAGCAGCTTGGCCGCGGGGACGGGAAACACCATATATTTT. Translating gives CASSLAAGTGNTIYF.

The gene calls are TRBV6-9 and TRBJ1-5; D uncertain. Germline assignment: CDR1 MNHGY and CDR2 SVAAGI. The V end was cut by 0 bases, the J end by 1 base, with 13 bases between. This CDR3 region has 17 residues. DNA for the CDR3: TGTGCCAGCAGTTATTCGAAGGTTCGGGAGAGCAATCAGCCCCAGCATTTT. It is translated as CASSYSKVRESNQPQHF.

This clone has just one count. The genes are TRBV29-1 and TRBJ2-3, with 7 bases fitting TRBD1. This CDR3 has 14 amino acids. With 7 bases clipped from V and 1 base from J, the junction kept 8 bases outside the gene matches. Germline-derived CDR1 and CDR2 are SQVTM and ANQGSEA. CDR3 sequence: CSETGSLGTDTQYF. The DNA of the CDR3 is TGCAGCGAGACAGGGAGCCTGGGCACAGATACGCAGTATTTT.

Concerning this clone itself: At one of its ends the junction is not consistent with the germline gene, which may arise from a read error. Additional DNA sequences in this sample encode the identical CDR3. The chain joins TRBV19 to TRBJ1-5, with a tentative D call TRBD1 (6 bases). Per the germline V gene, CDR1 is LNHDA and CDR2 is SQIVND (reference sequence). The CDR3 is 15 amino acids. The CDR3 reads CASSWTDSSNQPQHF. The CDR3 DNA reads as TGTGCCAGTAGTTGGACAGATTCGAGCAATCAACCCCAGCATTTT.

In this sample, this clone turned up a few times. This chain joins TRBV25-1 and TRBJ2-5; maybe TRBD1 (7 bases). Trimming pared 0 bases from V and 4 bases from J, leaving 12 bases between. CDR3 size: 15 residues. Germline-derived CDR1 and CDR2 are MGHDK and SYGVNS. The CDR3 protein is CASSEYGGGAETQYF. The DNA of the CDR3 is TGTGCCAGCAGTGAATATGGAGGGGGCGCAGAGACCCAGTACTTC.

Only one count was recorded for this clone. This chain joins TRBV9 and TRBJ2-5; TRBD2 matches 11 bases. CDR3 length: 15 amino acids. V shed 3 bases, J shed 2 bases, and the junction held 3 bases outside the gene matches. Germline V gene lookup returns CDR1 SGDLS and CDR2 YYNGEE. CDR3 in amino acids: CASSGTSGLQETQYF. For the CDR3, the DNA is TGTGCCAGCAGCGGGACTAGCGGGTTACAAGAGACCCAGTACTTC.

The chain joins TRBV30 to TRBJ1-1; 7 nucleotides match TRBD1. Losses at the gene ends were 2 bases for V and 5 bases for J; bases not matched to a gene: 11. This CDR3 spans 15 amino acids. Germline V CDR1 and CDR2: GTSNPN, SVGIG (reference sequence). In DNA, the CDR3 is TGTGCCTGGAGTTCACAAGGGGGCGCGTGGACTGAAGCTTTCTTT. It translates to CAWSSQGGAWTEAFF.

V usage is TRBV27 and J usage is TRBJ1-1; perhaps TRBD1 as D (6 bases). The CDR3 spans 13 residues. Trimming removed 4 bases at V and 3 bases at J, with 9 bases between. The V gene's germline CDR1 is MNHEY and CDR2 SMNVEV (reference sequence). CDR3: CASSSDRYTEAFF. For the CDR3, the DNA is TGTGCCAGCAGTTCCGACAGGTACACTGAAGCTTTCTTT.

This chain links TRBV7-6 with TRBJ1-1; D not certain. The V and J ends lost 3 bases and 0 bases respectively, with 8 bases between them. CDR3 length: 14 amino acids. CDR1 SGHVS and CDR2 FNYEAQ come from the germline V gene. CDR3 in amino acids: CASSLSRMNTEAFF. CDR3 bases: TGTGCCAGCAGCTTGAGCAGGATGAACACTGAAGCTTTCTTT.